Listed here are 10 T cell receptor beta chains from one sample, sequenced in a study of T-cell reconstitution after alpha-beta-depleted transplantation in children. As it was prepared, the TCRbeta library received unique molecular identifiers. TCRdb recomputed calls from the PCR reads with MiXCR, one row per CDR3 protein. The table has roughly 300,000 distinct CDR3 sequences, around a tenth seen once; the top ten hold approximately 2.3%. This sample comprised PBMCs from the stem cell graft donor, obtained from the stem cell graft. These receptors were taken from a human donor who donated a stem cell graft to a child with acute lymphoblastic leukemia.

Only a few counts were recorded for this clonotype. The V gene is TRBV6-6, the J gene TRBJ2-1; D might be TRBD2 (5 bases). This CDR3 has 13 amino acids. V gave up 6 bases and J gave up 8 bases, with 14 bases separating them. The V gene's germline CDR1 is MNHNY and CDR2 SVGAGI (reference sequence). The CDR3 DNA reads TGTGCCAGCAGCCCCACCCGAGGGTATGAGCAGTTCTTC. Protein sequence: CASSPTRGYEQFF.

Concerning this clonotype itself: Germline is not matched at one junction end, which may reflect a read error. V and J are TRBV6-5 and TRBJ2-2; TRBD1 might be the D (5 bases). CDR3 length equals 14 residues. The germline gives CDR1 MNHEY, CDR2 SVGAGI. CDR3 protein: CASSYPGQTEELFF. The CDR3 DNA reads TGTGCCAGCAGTTATCCAGGGCAGACCGAGGAGCTGTTTTTT.

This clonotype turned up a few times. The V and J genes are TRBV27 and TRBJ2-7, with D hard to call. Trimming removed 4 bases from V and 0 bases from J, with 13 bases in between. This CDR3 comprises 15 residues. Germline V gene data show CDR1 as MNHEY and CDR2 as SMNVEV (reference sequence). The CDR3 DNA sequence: TGTGCCAGCAGTTCCCCGGGTCGAAGCTCCTACGAGCAGTACTTC. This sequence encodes CASSSPGRSSYEQYF.

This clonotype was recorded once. As DNA, the CDR3 is TGTGCCAGCTCGGGGGGACCCAGCGTGACAGATACGCAGTATTTT. This codes for CASSGGPSVTDTQYF. This rearrangement joins TRBV28 to TRBJ2-3; 7 nucleotides line up with TRBD2. V dropped 8 bases and J dropped 3; count of bases not matched to a gene: 11. Germline CDR1 and CDR2: MDHEN and SYDVKM. The CDR3 has 15 residues.

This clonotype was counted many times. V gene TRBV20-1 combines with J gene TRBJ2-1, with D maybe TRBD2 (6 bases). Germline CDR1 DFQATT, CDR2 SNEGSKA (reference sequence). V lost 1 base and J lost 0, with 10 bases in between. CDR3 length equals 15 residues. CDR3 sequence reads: CSARVGLSSYNEQFF. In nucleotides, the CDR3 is TGCAGTGCTAGAGTGGGACTCAGCTCCTACAATGAGCAGTTCTTC.

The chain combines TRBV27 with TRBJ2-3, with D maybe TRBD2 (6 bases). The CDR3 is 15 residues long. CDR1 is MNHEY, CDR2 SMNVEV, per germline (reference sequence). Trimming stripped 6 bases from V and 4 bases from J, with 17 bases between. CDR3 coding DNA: TGTGCCAGCAGATCATGGGGGACTTCGGCAGATACGCAGTATTTT. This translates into CASRSWGTSADTQYF.

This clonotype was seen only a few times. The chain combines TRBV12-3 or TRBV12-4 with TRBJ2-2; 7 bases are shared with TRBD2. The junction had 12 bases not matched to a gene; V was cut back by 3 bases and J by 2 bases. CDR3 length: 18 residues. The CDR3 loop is CASSLGWEGKVNTGELFF. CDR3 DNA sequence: TGTGCCAGCAGTTTGGGATGGGAGGGCAAAGTCAACACCGGGGAGCTGTTTTTT.

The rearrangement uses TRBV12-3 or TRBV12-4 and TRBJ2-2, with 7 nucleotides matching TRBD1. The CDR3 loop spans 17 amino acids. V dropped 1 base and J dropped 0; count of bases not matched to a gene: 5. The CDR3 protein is CASSLDRGRPNTGELFF. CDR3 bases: TGTGCCAGCAGTTTAGACAGGGGACGACCGAACACCGGGGAGCTGTTTTTT.

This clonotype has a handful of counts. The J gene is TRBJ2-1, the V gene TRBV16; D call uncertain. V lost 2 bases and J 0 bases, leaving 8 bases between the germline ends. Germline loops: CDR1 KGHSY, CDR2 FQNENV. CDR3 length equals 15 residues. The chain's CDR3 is CASSQRMTSYNEQFF. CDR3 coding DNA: TGTGCCAGCAGCCAAAGAATGACCTCCTACAATGAGCAGTTCTTC.

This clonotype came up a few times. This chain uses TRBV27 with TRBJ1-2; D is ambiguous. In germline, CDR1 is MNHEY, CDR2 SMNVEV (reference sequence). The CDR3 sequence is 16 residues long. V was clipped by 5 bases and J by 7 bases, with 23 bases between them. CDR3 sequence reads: CASSLLGEAELGGYTF. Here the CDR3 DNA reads TGTGCCAGCAGTCTACTCGGGGAGGCGGAACTGGGTGGCTACACCTTC.